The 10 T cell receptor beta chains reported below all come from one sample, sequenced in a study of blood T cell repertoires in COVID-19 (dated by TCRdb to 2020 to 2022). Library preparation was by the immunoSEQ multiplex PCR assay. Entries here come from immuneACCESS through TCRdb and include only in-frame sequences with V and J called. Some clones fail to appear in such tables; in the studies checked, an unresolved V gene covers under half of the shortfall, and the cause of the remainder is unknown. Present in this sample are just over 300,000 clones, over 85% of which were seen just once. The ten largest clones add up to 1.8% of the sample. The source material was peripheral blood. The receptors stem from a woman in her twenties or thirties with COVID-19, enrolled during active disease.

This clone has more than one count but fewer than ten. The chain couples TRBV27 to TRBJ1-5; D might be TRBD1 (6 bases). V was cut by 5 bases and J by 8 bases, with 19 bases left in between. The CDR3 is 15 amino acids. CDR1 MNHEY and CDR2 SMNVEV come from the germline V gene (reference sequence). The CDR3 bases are TGTGCCAGCAGTCCTGCCCCGGGGGGCGTTGAGCCCCAGCATTTT. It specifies CASSPAPGGVEPQHF.

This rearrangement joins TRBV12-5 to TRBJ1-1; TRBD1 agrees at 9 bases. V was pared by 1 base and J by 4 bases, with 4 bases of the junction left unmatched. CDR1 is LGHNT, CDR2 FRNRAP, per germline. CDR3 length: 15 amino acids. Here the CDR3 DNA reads TGTGCTAGTGGTTTGGGGACAGGGGCGACCACTGAAGCTTTCTTT. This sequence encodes CASGLGTGATTEAFF.

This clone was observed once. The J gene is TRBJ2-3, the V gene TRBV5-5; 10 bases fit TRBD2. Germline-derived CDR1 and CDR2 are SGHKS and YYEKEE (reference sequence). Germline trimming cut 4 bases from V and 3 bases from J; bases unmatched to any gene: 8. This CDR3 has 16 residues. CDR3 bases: TGTGCCAGCAGCCGGAGCGGGGGGGCCACAACAGATACGCAGTATTTT. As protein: CASSRSGGATTDTQYF.

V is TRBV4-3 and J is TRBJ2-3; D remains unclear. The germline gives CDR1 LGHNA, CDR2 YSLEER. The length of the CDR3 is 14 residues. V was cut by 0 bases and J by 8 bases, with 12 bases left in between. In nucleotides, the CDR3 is TGCGCCAGCAGCCAAGACATTTTCCAGTCTACGCAGTATTTT. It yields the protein CASSQDIFQSTQYF.

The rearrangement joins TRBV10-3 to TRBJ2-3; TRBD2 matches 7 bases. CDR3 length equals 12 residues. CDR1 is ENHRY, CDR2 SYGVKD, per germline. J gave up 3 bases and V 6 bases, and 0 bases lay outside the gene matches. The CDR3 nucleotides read TGTGCCATCAGGGGGGGGACAGATACGCAGTATTTT. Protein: CAIRGGTDTQYF.

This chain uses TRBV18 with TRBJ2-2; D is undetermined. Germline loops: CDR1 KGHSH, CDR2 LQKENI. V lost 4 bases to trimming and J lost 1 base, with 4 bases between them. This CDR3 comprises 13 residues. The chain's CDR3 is CASSLKNTGELFF. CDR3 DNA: TGTGCCAGCTCACTCAAGAACACCGGGGAGCTGTTTTTT.

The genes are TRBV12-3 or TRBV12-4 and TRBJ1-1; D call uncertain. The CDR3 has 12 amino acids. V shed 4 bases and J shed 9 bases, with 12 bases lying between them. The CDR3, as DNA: TGTGCCAGCAGTTCCGGGAGCTATCAAGCTTTCTTT. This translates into CASSSGSYQAFF.

The CDR3 region has the DNA TGTGCCAGTCGCCACTCCGGCGACATGGCTAGCACAGATACGCAGTATTTT. Its protein product is CASRHSGDMASTDTQYF. The chain has TRBV19 and TRBJ2-3, with D unclear. This CDR3 contains 17 residues. Trimming shortened V by 8 bases and J by 0 bases, and 21 bases separated the two germline ends. CDR1 is LNHDA, CDR2 SQIVND, per germline (reference sequence).

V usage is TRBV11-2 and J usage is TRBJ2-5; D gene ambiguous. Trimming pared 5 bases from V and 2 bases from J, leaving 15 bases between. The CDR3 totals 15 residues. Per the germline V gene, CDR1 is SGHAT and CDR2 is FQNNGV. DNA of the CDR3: TGTGCCAGCAGCCGGAGACCGAGACTTCAAGAGACCCAGTACTTC. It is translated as CASSRRPRLQETQYF. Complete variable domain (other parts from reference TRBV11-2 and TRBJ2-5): EAGVAQSPRYKIIEKRQSVAFWCNPISGHATLYWYQQILGQGPKLLIQFQNNGVVDDSQLPKDRFSAERLKGVDSTLKIQPAKLEDSAVYLCASSRRPRLQETQYFGPGTRLLVL.

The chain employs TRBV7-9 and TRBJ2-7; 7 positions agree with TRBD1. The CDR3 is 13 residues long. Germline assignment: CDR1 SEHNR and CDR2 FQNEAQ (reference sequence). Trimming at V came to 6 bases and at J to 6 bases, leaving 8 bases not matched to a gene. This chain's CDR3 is CASSSTGWVEQYV. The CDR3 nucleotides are TGTGCCAGCAGTTCGACAGGGTGGGTCGAGCAGTACGTC.